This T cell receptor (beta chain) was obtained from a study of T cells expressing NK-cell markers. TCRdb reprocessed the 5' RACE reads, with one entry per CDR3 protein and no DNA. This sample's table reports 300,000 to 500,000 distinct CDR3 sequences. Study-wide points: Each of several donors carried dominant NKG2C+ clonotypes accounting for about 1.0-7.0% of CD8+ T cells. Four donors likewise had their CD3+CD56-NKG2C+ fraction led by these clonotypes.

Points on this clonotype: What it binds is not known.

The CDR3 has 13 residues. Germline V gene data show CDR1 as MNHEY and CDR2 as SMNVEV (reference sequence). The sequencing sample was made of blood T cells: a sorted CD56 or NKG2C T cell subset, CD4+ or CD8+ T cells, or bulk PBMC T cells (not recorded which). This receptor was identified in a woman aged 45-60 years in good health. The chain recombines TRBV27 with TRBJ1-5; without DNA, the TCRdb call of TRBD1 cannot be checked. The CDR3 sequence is CASQGGGNQPQHF.